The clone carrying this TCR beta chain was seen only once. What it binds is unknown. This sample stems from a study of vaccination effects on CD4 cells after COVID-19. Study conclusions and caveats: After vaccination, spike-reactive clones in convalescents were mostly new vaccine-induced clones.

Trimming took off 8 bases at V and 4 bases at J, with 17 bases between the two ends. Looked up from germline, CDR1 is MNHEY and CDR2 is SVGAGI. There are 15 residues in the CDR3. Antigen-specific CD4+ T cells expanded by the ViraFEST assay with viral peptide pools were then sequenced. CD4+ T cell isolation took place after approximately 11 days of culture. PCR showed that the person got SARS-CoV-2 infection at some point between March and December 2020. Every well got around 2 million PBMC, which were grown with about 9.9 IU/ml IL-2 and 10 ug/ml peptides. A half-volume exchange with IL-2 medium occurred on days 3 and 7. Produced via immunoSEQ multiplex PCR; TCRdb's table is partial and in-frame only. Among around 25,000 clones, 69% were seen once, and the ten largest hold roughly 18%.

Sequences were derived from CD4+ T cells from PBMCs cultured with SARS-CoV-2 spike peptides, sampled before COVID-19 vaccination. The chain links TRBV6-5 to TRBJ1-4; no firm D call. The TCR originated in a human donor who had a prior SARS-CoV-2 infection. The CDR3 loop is CASSSGRVNNEKLFF. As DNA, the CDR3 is TGTGCCAGCTCAAGCGGGAGAGTGAATAATGAAAAACTGTTTTTT.